Below, 10 T cell receptor beta chains from the same sample are listed, as sequenced in a study of T cell clusters in autoimmune cytopenias. Each sample's input was 250 ng genomic DNA, 35,000 to 40,000 genome equivalents. TRB rearrangements were amplified by touch-down multiplex PCR with mixed TRB-A/B primers. Using the multiplex PCR reads, TCRdb records one entry per CDR3 protein without DNA. The sample holds over 9,000 distinct CDR3 sequences. The specimen was peripheral blood. The receptors come from a human donor with an autoimmune cytopenia or autoimmune hepatitis (not recorded which).

According to its frequency, this clonotype is medium-sized. The genes are TRBV6-5 and TRBJ2-7; TCRdb outputs TRBD1, but without DNA this stays unchecked. The CDR3 totals 16 residues. Germline loops: CDR1 MNHEY, CDR2 SVGAGI. CDR3 region: CASSPNRRDNLYEQYF.

Its frequency marks this clonotype as medium-sized. This chain links TRBV18 with TRBJ2-5; TCRdb's D call of TRBD2 is untestable without DNA. Germline V lookup: CDR1 KGHSH, CDR2 LQKENI. The CDR3 consists of 13 residues. This chain's CDR3 is CASSQRVQEAQYF.

This chain uses TRBV5-4 with TRBJ2-1; the TCRdb call, TRBD1, lacks DNA for checking. CDR3 length equals 15 residues. Germline CDR1 SGHNT, CDR2 YYREEE (reference sequence). The CDR3 loop is CASSEMGGGGNEQFF.

This rearrangement joins TRBV20-1 to TRBJ1-4; TCRdb indicates TRBD1, and absent DNA this call remains unverified. This CDR3 comprises 13 residues. CDR1 is DFQATT, CDR2 SNEGSKA, per germline (reference sequence). CDR3 loop: CSAEPGGNEKLFF.

V usage is TRBV20-1 and J usage is TRBJ2-3; TCRdb's D call of TRBD2 is untestable without DNA. CDR1 and CDR2 (germline): DFQATT, SNEGSKA (reference sequence). CDR3 length: 18 residues. CDR3 residues: CSASKGTSGDFGTDTQYF.

The chain is built from TRBV5-1 and TRBJ1-2; checking the TCRdb D call of TRBD1 is not possible without DNA. CDR1 SGHRS and CDR2 YFSETQ come from the germline V gene. CDR3 size: 16 residues. The CDR3 here is CASTPGVGGQDYGYTF.

The V gene is TRBV18, the J gene TRBJ1-1; as DNA is missing, the TRBD1 call by TCRdb cannot be tested. The CDR3 length is 15 residues. Germline CDR1 is KGHSH and CDR2 is LQKENI. This CDR3 reads CASSSTGTGVTEAFF.

This chain's CDR3 is CASSLRIQRSFRETQYF. V usage is TRBV5-1 and J usage is TRBJ2-5. The CDR3 is 17 amino acids. CDR1 is SGHRS, CDR2 YFSETQ, per germline.

This rearrangement joins TRBV6-2 or TRBV6-3 to TRBJ1-2. This CDR3 is 14 amino acids long. The germline V gene has CDR1 MNHEY and CDR2 SVGEGT. CDR3 region: CASSYNPGLYGYTF.

Frequency places this clonotype as medium-sized. The chain links TRBV19 to TRBJ1-4; the TCRdb D gene call, TRBD1, has no DNA to confirm it. The CDR3 totals 13 residues. Germline V gene sequence: CDR1 LNHDA, CDR2 SQIVND (reference sequence). CDR3 region: CASSVGANEKLFF. Drawing the rest from reference TRBV19 and TRBJ1-4, the complete variable domain is DGGITQSPKYLFRKEGQNVTLSCEQNLNHDAMYWYRQDPGQGLRLIYYSQIVNDFQKGDIAEGYSVSREKKESFPLTVTSAQKNPTAFYLCASSVGANEKLFFGSGTQLSVL.